This TCR beta chain comes out of a study of blood T cells in healthy people across ages. Trimming cost V 5 bases and J 7 bases, with 12 bases left between them. Germline CDR1 is PRHDT and CDR2 is FYEKMQ (reference sequence). The CDR3 loop spans 13 amino acids. The second PCR ran roughly 7 to 12 cycles with a sample-barcoded 5' primer and J-beta primers. TCRdb re-analysed the 5' RACE reads in MiXCR, keeping a single row per CDR3 protein. The table lists roughly 1,100,000 distinct CDR3 sequences, around 25% of them singletons. In this sample, this clonotype turned up a few times. These data are also associated with another study on T cells of mothers and their children.

This TCR came from a girl aged 2 to 10 in good health. Material for sequencing was blood. The V call is TRBV13, the J call TRBJ2-4; perhaps TRBD1 as D (6 bases). CDR3 sequence: CASSGGQRNIQYF. DNA of the CDR3: TGTGCCAGCAGCGGGGGCCAGAGGAACATTCAGTACTTC.